Listed here are 9 T cell receptor beta chains from one sample, sequenced in a study of human T cells and chemical hapten exposure. MiXCR was run by TCRdb on the RACE reads, yielding one entry per CDR3 protein. The sample yields tens of thousands of distinct CDR3 sequences, over 7.5% seen once. The time point was: patch test 3, about 24 weeks after DPC sensitization. Noted treatment: therapeutic diphenylcyclopropenone sensitization with weekly scalp DPC. The template was total RNA from unfractionated whole blood. The sequenced sample was whole blood, obtained in connection with sensitization to the hapten diphenylcyclopropenone (DPC). These receptors came from a man aged 45-60 years with alopecia areata. Some clones in this sample may be carry-over from other donors' samples.

The chain combines TRBV29-1 with TRBJ2-3, with 8 positions matching TRBD2. The trim removed 7 bases at V and 1 base at J, leaving 1 base unmatched. The germline gives CDR1 SQVTM, CDR2 ANQGSEA. This CDR3 comprises 12 residues. As DNA, the CDR3 is TGCAGCGAGACTAGCGGCACAGATACGCAGTATTTT. Its translation is CSETSGTDTQYF.

This clonotype was seen at least ten times. The rearrangement uses TRBV7-9 and TRBJ1-6; 8 nucleotides agree with TRBD1. After removal of 5 bases from V and 10 bases from J, the junction contained 7 bases not matched to a gene. This CDR3 has 14 amino acids. The germline CDR1 and CDR2 sequences are SEHNR and FQNEAQ (reference sequence). CDR3 region: CASSPGQGDSPLHF. The DNA for the CDR3 is TGTGCCAGCAGCCCCGGACAGGGCGACTCACCCCTCCACTTT.

This clonotype was counted at least ten times. This chain joins TRBV19 and TRBJ2-5; D perhaps matches TRBD1 (6 bases). The CDR3 length is 15 residues. V lost 6 bases, J lost 1 base, and 15 bases lay in between. CDR1 is LNHDA and CDR2 is SQIVND in the germline V gene (reference sequence). The CDR3 bases are TGTGCCAGTAGCCCCATAGGACAGCTCCAAGAGACCCAGTACTTC. Encoded protein: CASSPIGQLQETQYF.

The chain links TRBV20-1 to TRBJ1-1; D possibly corresponds to TRBD1 (5 bases). The CDR3 totals 14 residues. The germline V gene encodes CDR1 DFQATT and CDR2 SNEGSKA (reference sequence). The V end lost 6 bases, the J end lost 0 bases, and 14 bases lay between the germline ends. The CDR3: CSANRDLMNTEAFF. Here the CDR3 DNA reads TGCAGTGCCAATAGGGACCTCATGAACACTGAAGCTTTCTTT.

This clonotype was counted many times. The V and J genes are TRBV6-5 and TRBJ2-5, with a possible D match to TRBD1 (6 bases). This CDR3 has 13 amino acids. The germline gives CDR1 MNHEY, CDR2 SVGAGI. The V end lost 7 bases, the J end lost 5 bases, and 14 bases lay between the germline ends. This CDR3 is CASIPQGRETQYF. The CDR3 DNA sequence: TGTGCCAGCATACCACAGGGCCGGGAGACCCAGTACTTC.

The sample holds a few counts of this clonotype. The V gene is TRBV7-9, the J gene TRBJ1-4, with TRBD1 as a possible D gene (5 bases). The CDR3 consists of 17 residues. V gave up 2 bases and J gave up 3 bases, with 16 bases separating them. Germline V gene sequence: CDR1 SEHNR, CDR2 FQNEAQ (reference sequence). CDR3: CASSLRRPLGANEKLFF. The CDR3 coding sequence is TGTGCCAGCAGCTTACGTCGACCCCTGGGGGCTAATGAAAAACTGTTTTTT.

CDR3 sequence reads: CASSPQDRGEKLFF. The CDR3 DNA follows: TGTGCCAGCTCACCCCAGGACAGGGGAGAAAAACTGTTTTTT. The J gene is TRBJ1-4, the V gene TRBV18; the match to TRBD1 covers 9 bases. The CDR3 sequence is 14 residues long. CDR1 and CDR2 from the germline V gene are KGHSH and LQKENI. Unmatched junction bases numbered 4, after V lost 3 bases and J lost 8 bases.

The chain employs TRBV7-9 and TRBJ1-4; unclear D gene. This CDR3 has 12 residues. Trimming took off 5 bases at V and 9 bases at J, with 10 bases between the two ends. Per the germline V gene, CDR1 is SEHNR and CDR2 is FQNEAQ (reference sequence). The CDR3 here is CASSQILQKLFF. The CDR3 region has the DNA TGTGCCAGCAGCCAAATCCTGCAAAAACTGTTTTTT.

This clonotype was detected ten times or more. V and J are TRBV4-1 and TRBJ2-7, with D perhaps TRBD1 (6 bases). The CDR3 is 17 amino acids. CDR1 MGHRA and CDR2 YSYEKL come from the germline V gene. V was shortened by 1 base and J by 3 bases, with 19 bases between the two germline ends. The CDR3 reads CASSQVTGTPGLYEQYF. Here the CDR3 DNA reads TGCGCCAGCAGCCAAGTCACCGGGACACCAGGACTCTACGAGCAGTACTTC.